Listed here are 29 T cell receptor beta chains from one sample, sequenced in a study of CD8+CD57+ T cells in acquired aplastic anemia. Genomic DNA templated the TCR beta VDJ and CDR3 profiling. TCRdb used MiXCR to reprocess the reads, holding one entry per CDR3 protein. The sample shows fewer than 300,000 distinct CDR3 sequences, around 82% of them seen only once. Patients chosen for sequencing had shown CD8+CD57+ cell expansion by flow cytometry. Material: sorted CD4+, CD8+, or CD8+CD57+ T cells (not recorded which) from PBMCs. The origin of the receptors is a human donor with aplastic anemia.

This rearrangement joins TRBV9 to TRBJ2-6; no definite D call. The CDR3 covers 16 residues. Germline V gives CDR1 SGDLS, CDR2 YYNGEE. Trimming removed 4 bases from V and 12 bases from J, with 23 bases in between. The CDR3 loop is CASSLAGNIQSFVLTF. CDR3 DNA sequence: TGTGCCAGCAGCTTAGCTGGGAACATTCAGTCCTTCGTCCTGACTTTC.

A note on this clonotype: One end of the junction does not line up with germline, which may come from a read error. The chain uses TRBV7-2 and TRBJ2-3, with 8 bases aligning to TRBD2. This CDR3 contains 13 residues. Germline CDR1 is SGHTA and CDR2 is FQGNSA. In DNA form, the CDR3 reads TGTGCCAGCGGCTTCGCGGGAGGTGATGATAAGCATTTT. Protein: CASGFAGGDDKHF. The full variable domain, with the rest looked up from reference TRBV7-2 and TRBJ2-3, is GAGVSQSPSNKVTEKGKDVELRCDPISGHTALYWYRQSLGQGLEFLIYFQGNSAPDKSGLPSDRFSAERTGGSVSTLTIQRTQQEDSAVYLCASGFAGGDDKHFGPGTRLTVL.

J is TRBJ1-1 and V is TRBV5-4; tentative D call: TRBD1 (5 bases). Germline V gene data show CDR1 as SGHNT and CDR2 as YYREEE (reference sequence). Trimming removed 2 bases from V and 8 bases from J, with 19 bases in between. The CDR3 consists of 15 residues. CDR3 in amino acids: CASSLVPQTAQEAFF. The DNA for the CDR3 is TGTGCCAGCAGCTTAGTTCCCCAGACAGCACAAGAAGCTTTCTTT.

This clonotype showed up just once. The CDR3 does not end in the conserved phenylalanine or tryptophan, so this is likely a read error. This rearrangement joins TRBV2 to TRBJ2-6; perhaps TRBD2 as D (5 bases). V was clipped by 6 bases and J by 4 bases, with 16 bases between them. The germline V gene has CDR1 SNHLY and CDR2 FYNNEI. This CDR3 has 16 residues. This CDR3 reads CASSYAGSYGANVLTC. The CDR3 coding sequence is TGTGCCAGCAGCTATGCGGGTAGCTACGGGGCCAACGTCCTGACTTGC.

About this clonotype itself: One junction end does not reproduce the germline sequence, and a read error may be involved. This rearrangement joins TRBV7-6 to TRBJ1-6; unclear D gene. Per the germline V gene, CDR1 is SGHVS and CDR2 is FNYEAQ. The CDR3 is made up of 16 amino acids. The CDR3 spells CASSLAPRNEHSFLHF. The CDR3 DNA is TGTGCTAGCAGCTTAGCCCCGAGGAATGAGCATTCATTCCTCCACTTT.

The CDR3 DNA is TGTGCCAGTGGACAGTCGCGCGGCCACACCTTC. Translation gives CASGQSRGHTF. This sequence joins TRBV10-3 and TRBJ1-2, with a tentative D call TRBD1 (6 bases). Deletions cut 10 bases from V and 12 bases from J, with 18 bases between. Germline CDR1 and CDR2: ENHRY and SYGVKD. The CDR3 length is 11 residues.

In this sample, this clonotype turned up a few times. The rearrangement links TRBV9 to TRBJ1-6; unclear D gene. V was clipped by 0 bases and J by 14 bases, with 21 bases between them. In germline, CDR1 is SGDLS, CDR2 YYNGEE. This CDR3 region has 16 residues. The CDR3 DNA reads TGTGCCAGCAGCGTAGGTTCCGATACGCATAATTTTGCCCTCCACTTT. Encoded protein: CASSVGSDTHNFALHF.

Details on this clonotype: The CDR3 carries no conserved terminal phenylalanine or tryptophan, so it likely arises from a read error. Because the CDR3's place on the DNA is in doubt, the DNA is left out and the CDR3 is given as listed by TCRdb. This chain links TRBV2 with TRBJ2-1; the table's D call TRBD1 went unverified against the DNA. Looked up from germline, CDR1 is SNHLY and CDR2 is FYNNEI. The CDR3 has 16 residues if both end residues are counted. The CDR3 sequence: CASGDGGRDTQYFGLG.

A word on this clonotype: Because it lacks the conserved phenylalanine or tryptophan at the end, this CDR3 is likely a read error. The DNA is omitted, as the CDR3 cannot be located on it reliably, and the CDR3 follows TCRdb's listing. The genes are TRBV24-1 and TRBJ2-1; TRBD2 is taken as the D call from the table, unchecked against the DNA. Germline V gene sequence: CDR1 KGHDR, CDR2 SFDVKD. The length of the CDR3 is 13 amino acids, counting both ends. CDR3 in amino acids: CASRQGQAGSLAL.

Only one count was recorded for this clonotype. This sequence joins TRBV2 and TRBJ1-1, with 7 bases identical to TRBD1. The CDR3 loop spans 15 amino acids. Germline CDR1 and CDR2: SNHLY and FYNNEI. Trimming took 11 bases from V and 1 from J; bases not matched to a gene: 13. As DNA, the CDR3 is TGTGCCGGGTCAGGGGGGGGGGGTGCGAACACTGAAGCTTTCTTT. Residues: CAGSGGGGANTEAFF.

The chain uses TRBV9 and TRBJ1-2; D gene unclear. The CDR3 runs to 12 residues. V was cut by 0 bases and J by 4 bases, with 4 bases left in between. From germline, CDR1 is SGDLS and CDR2 YYNGEE. The CDR3 region is CASSVASYGYTF. CDR3 DNA sequence: TGTGCCAGCAGCGTAGCCTCCTATGGCTACACCTTC.

This clonotype was recorded many times. This may arise from a read error, as a much more abundant clone is one base away. V is TRBV11-3 and J is TRBJ1-2, with D tentatively TRBD1 (5 bases). The germline CDR1 and CDR2 sequences are SGHNT and YENEEA. The CDR3 is made up of 13 amino acids. Trimming removed 0 bases from V and 6 bases from J, with 8 bases in between. This chain's CDR3 is CASSLDLTDGYTF. For the CDR3, the DNA is TGTGCCAGCAGCTTAGATCTGACAGATGGCTACACCTTC.

With respect to this clonotype: The junction shows a germline mismatch at one end, possibly a read error. The J gene is TRBJ2-3, the V gene TRBV7-2, with D possibly being TRBD2 (6 bases). From germline, CDR1 is SGHTA and CDR2 FQGNSA. The length of the CDR3 is 16 residues. The CDR3 reads CASSLGGGPQHYTQYF. DNA for the CDR3: TGTGCCAGCAGCCTTGGGGGAGGTCCCCAGCATTATACTCAGTATTTT.

The rearrangement links TRBV10-3 to TRBJ1-1; D perhaps matches TRBD1 (5 bases). CDR1 and CDR2 (germline): ENHRY, SYGVKD. The ends were cut back, 3 bases at V and 3 bases at J, with 14 bases in the middle. The CDR3 sequence is 15 residues long. The CDR3 loop is CAISDWRDGDTEAFF. The CDR3 nucleotides read TGTGCCATCAGTGATTGGAGGGACGGAGACACTGAAGCTTTCTTT.

This chain links TRBV7-6 with TRBJ2-7; the D gene is possibly TRBD2 (6 bases). V gave up 3 bases and J gave up 8 bases, with 26 bases separating them. In germline, CDR1 is SGHVS, CDR2 FNYEAQ. The CDR3 contains 17 residues. The CDR3 loop is CASSFAAWGTAVTKQYF. The DNA for the CDR3 is TGTGCCAGCAGCTTTGCTGCATGGGGGACTGCGGTCACCAAGCAGTACTTC.

About this clonotype itself: Because the CDR3 is missing its conserved closing phenylalanine or tryptophan, this is likely a read error. The DNA is left out, because the CDR3 cannot be placed on it with certainty; the CDR3 is given as TCRdb lists it. The chain employs TRBV7-8 and TRBJ2-3; the tabulated D call, TRBD1, remains unverified against the DNA. The CDR3 is 13 residues long, counting both termini. Germline CDR1 reads SGHVS; CDR2 reads FQNEAQ. CDR3 sequence reads: CASGFGPDGTAFS.

This clonotype was found once. The junction differs from germline at one of its ends, possibly a read error. The V and J genes are TRBV7-2 and TRBJ2-5; D is unresolved. This CDR3 spans 14 amino acids. CDR1 and CDR2 (germline): SGHTA, FQGNSA. This CDR3 reads CASSFQPYGTALSF. DNA of the CDR3: TGTGCCAGCAGCTTTCAGCCATACGGAACAGCCCTTTCCTTC. The whole variable domain, filled in from reference TRBV7-2 and TRBJ2-5, reads GAGVSQSPSNKVTEKGKDVELRCDPISGHTALYWYRQSLGQGLEFLIYFQGNSAPDKSGLPSDRFSAERTGGSVSTLTIQRTQQEDSAVYLCASSFQPYGTALSFGPGTRLLVL.

V is TRBV7-8 and J is TRBJ2-1, with D perhaps TRBD2 (6 bases). With 3 bases removed from V and 8 bases from J, the gap between germline ends came to 20 bases. CDR3 length: 16 amino acids. Germline lookup yields CDR1 SGHVS and CDR2 FQNEAQ. CDR3 residues: CASSFQGGRGTHEQFF. CDR3 coding DNA: TGTGCCAGCAGCTTTCAAGGAGGTCGCGGGACGCATGAGCAGTTCTTC.

This chain connects TRBV7-2 to TRBJ2-7; maybe TRBD1 (6 bases). This CDR3 comprises 14 residues. Trimming took 0 bases from V and 5 from J, leaving 11 bases between them. Germline-derived CDR1 and CDR2 are SGHTA and FQGNSA. The CDR3 coding sequence is TGTGCCAGCAGCTTAGCACAGGGTGGAGACGAGCAGTACTTC. Its translation is CASSLAQGGDEQYF.

Points on this clonotype: The limits of the CDR3 on the DNA are not certain, so only TCRdb's listed CDR3 is given. V gene TRBV7-9 combines with J gene TRBJ2-6; the D call TRBD1 from the table was never checked on the DNA. The CDR3 is 16 amino acids long, termini counted. From germline, CDR1 is SEHNR and CDR2 FQNEAQ (reference sequence). This CDR3 is CASSSLGDTQYFVLTF.

The chain joins TRBV9 to TRBJ2-1, with D tentatively TRBD2 (6 bases). The CDR3 is 14 residues long. V shed 0 bases and J shed 6 bases, with 10 bases lying between them. Germline assignment: CDR1 SGDLS and CDR2 YYNGEE. CDR3 DNA sequence: TGTGCCAGCAGCGTAGGATCGGGAGTCAATGAGCAGTTCTTC. Translated: CASSVGSGVNEQFF.

The V gene is TRBV7-9, the J gene TRBJ2-1; TRBD2 aligns across 8 bases. CDR3 length: 16 amino acids. Per germline, CDR1 SEHNR and CDR2 FQNEAQ (reference sequence). The junction had 18 bases not matched to a gene; V was cut back by 4 bases and J by 13 bases. CDR3 in amino acids: CASSSAGGPDTQDQFF. In DNA, the CDR3 is TGTGCCAGCAGCTCCGCGGGAGGACCCGATACGCAGGATCAGTTCTTC.

The chain employs TRBV9 and TRBJ2-3; the match to TRBD2 covers 11 bases. J was trimmed by 5 bases and V by 0 bases; bases with no gene match: 8. CDR3 length equals 17 residues. Germline CDR1 is SGDLS and CDR2 is YYNGEE. The CDR3 DNA sequence: TGTGCCAGCAGCGTAGGAGTCGGGACTAGCGGAATAGATACGCAGTATTTT. Protein sequence: CASSVGVGTSGIDTQYF.

The V gene is TRBV2, the J gene TRBJ1-2; TRBD1 is a possible D gene (5 bases). The CDR3 has 16 residues. The V end was cut by 5 bases, the J end by 5 bases, with 21 bases between. Per the germline V gene, CDR1 is SNHLY and CDR2 is FYNNEI. The CDR3 region has the DNA TGTGCCAGCAGTTTTGAGAGGGACGGTGTCGTATATGGCTACACCTTC. Translation gives CASSFERDGVVYGYTF.

About this clonotype: One end of the junction is discordant with germline, which a read error may explain. V usage is TRBV5-1 and J usage is TRBJ2-7; D might be TRBD2 (6 bases). The germline gives CDR1 SGHRS, CDR2 YFSETQ. The CDR3 runs to 14 residues. This chain's CDR3 is CATSGRETASEQYF. CDR3 in DNA: TGTGCCACCAGCGGCCGGGAGACAGCGAGCGAGCAGTACTTC.

A word on this clonotype: Because the CDR3 is missing its conserved closing phenylalanine or tryptophan, this is likely a read error. It is unclear where the CDR3 begins or ends on the DNA, so no DNA is shown, and the CDR3 is as TCRdb lists it. CDR3 sequence reads: CASSWRGGSNYGY. This chain links TRBV11-2 with TRBJ2-1; the table's D gene call, TRBD2, was not cross checked with the DNA. The CDR3 spans 13 amino acids, including both terminal residues. In germline, CDR1 is SGHAT, CDR2 FQNNGV.

This clonotype was picked up one time. The rearrangement joins TRBV7-8 to TRBJ1-6; D remains unclear. CDR3 length: 14 residues. Germline CDR1 is SGHVS and CDR2 is FQNEAQ. Trimming cost V 4 bases and J 19 bases, with 23 bases left between them. The CDR3: CASSSSCYNSPPHF. Here the CDR3 DNA reads TGTGCCAGCAGCTCCAGTTGCTATAACTCTCCCCCGCACTTT. The variable domain in full, completed from reference TRBV7-8 and TRBJ1-6, reads GAGVSQSPRYKVAKRGQDVALRCDPISGHVSLFWYQQALGQGPEFLTYFQNEAQLDKSGLPSDRFFAERPEGSVSTLKIQRTQQEDSAVYLCASSSSCYNSPPHFGNGTRLTVT.

The rearrangement uses TRBV10-1 and TRBJ2-1; 7 bases are a match to TRBD2. Germline V gene lookup returns CDR1 WNHNN and CDR2 SYGVQD (reference sequence). The CDR3 length is 13 residues. The trim removed 6 bases at V and 8 bases at J, leaving 7 bases unmatched. CDR3 nucleotide sequence: TGCGCCAGCAGGGGCGGGGCGGGGGATGAGCAGTTCTTC. Its translation is CASRGGAGDEQFF.

This clonotype showed up just once. This rearrangement joins TRBV7-9 to TRBJ2-7; the D gene is possibly TRBD2 (5 bases). The V and J ends lost 6 bases and 13 bases respectively, with 25 bases between them. The CDR3 runs 14 residues. Germline assignment: CDR1 SEHNR and CDR2 FQNEAQ (reference sequence). The CDR3 DNA sequence: TGTGCCAGCAGTTTCCGAGGGCAAGAGACCCAGTACTACTTC. It encodes CASSFRGQETQYYF.